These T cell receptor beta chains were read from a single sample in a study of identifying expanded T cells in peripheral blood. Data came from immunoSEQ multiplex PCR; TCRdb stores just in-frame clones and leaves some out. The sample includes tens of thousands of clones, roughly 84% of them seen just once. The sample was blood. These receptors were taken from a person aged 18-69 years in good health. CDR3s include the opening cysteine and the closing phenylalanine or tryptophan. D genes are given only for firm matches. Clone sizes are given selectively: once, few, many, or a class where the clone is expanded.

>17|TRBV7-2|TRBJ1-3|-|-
TGTGCCAGCAGCTTAGCCAGGGCCGCATTCTCTGGAAACACCATATATTTT
CASSLARAAFSGNTIYF
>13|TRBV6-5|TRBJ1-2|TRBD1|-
TGTGCCAGCCGGGGACAGGGGGCGGGCGGCTACACCTTC
CASRGQGAGGYTF
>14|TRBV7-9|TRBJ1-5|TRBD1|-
TGTGCCAGCAGCTCCGGGACAGGAAATCAGCCCCAGCATTTT
CASSSGTGNQPQHF
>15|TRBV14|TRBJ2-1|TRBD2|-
TGTGCCAGCAGCAATGGACTAGCGGGAGTAGTTGAGCAGTTCTTC
CASSNGLAGVVEQFF
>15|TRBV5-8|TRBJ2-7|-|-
TGTGCCAGCAGCTTGGGGCCCGAGGGCCCATTCGAGCAGTACTTC
CASSLGPEGPFEQYF
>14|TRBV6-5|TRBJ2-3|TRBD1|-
TGTGCCAGCACCTACAGGGGGGCCGTCGGTACGCAGTATTTT
CASTYRGAVGTQYF
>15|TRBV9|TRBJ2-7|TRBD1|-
TGTGCCAGCAGCCCGCGACAGGGGCTCTTTGTAGGGCAGTACTTC
CASSPRQGLFVGQYF
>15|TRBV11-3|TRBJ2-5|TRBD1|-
TGTGCCAGCAGCCGCCTAGGGGGCGAGCAAGAGACCCAGTACTTC
CASSRLGGEQETQYF
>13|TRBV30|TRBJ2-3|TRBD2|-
TGTGCCTGGAACCATGGGGAGGGAGATACGCAGTATTTT
CAWNHGEGDTQYF
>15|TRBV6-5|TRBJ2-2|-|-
TGTGCCAGCAGTTACCGCCCTCGTTGGACCGGGGAGCTGTTTTTT
CASSYRPRWTGELFF
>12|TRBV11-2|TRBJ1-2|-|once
TGTGCCAGCAGCTTAGTGGAGTATGGCTACACCTTC
CASSLVEYGYTF